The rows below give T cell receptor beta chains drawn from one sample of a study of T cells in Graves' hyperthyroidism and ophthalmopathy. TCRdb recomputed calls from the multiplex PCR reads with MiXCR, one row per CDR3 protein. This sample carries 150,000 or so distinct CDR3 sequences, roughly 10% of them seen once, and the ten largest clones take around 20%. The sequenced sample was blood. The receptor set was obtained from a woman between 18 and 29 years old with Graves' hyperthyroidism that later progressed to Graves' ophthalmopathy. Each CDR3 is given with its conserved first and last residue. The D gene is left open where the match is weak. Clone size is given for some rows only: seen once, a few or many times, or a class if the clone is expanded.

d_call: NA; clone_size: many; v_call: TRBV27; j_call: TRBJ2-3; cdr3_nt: TGTGCCAGCAGCTCAACCGGGACCGGGTTTTTACATACGCAGTATTTT; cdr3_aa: CASSSTGTGFLHTQYF
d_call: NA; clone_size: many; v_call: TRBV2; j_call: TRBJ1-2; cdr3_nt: TGTGCCAGCAGGGATACAGGGCTTAGGTATGGCTACACCTTC; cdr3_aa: CASRDTGLRYGYTF
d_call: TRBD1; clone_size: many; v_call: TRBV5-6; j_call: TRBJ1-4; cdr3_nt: TGTGCCAGCAGACCGCAGGGGGCCGATGAAAAACTGTTTTTT; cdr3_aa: CASRPQGADEKLFF
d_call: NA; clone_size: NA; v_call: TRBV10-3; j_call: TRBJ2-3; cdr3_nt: TGTGCCACCTTGCCGGGACTTGGCACAGATACGCAGTATTTT; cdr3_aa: CATLPGLGTDTQYF
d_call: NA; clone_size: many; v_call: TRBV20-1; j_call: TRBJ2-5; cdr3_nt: TGCAGTGCTAGCACTCGGCGGGGGCTCGCCCAAGAGACCCAGTACTTC; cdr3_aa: CSASTRRGLAQETQYF
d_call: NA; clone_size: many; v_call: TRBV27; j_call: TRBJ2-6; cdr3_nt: TGTGCCAGCACTCTTTACGCCTGGGGCGCCTCTGGGGCCAACGTCCTGACTTTC; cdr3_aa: CASTLYAWGASGANVLTF
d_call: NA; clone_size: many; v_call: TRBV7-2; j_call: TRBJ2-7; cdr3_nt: TGTGCCAGCAGCTTAGAGGCGGTCGAGCAGTACTTC; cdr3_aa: CASSLEAVEQYF
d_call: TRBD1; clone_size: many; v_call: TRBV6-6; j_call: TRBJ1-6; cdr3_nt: TGTGCCAGCAGTTACCGGGACAGGGATTCACCCCTCCACTTT; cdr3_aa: CASSYRDRDSPLHF
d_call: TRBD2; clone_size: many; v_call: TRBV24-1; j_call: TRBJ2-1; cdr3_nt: TGTGCCACCAGTGAGAAGCGGGAGGGCGAACACAATGAGCAGTTCTTC; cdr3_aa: CATSEKREGEHNEQFF
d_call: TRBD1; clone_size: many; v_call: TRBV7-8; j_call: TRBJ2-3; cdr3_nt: TGTGCCAGCAGCTCGACAGGGGGCCGCACAGATACGCAGTATTTT; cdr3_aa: CASSSTGGRTDTQYF
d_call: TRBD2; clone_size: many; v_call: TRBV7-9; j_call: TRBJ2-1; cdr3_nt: TGTGCCAGCAGACCCAGCGGGGGTCGCTCCTACAATGAGCAGTTCTTC; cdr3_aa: CASRPSGGRSYNEQFF
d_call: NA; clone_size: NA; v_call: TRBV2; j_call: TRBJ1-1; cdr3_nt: TGTGCCAGCAAGATGCAGGTTACTGCTGAAACTTTCTTT; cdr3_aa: CASKMQVTAETFF
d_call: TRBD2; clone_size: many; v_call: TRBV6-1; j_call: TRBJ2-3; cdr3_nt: TGTGCCAGCAGTCCCCGGACTAGCGGGATAGCGGATACGCAGTATTTT; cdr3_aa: CASSPRTSGIADTQYF
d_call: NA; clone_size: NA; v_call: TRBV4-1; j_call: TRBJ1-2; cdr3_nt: TGCGCCAGCAGGCAAGTTTTACAGAATAACTATGGCTACACCTTC; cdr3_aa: CASRQVLQNNYGYTF
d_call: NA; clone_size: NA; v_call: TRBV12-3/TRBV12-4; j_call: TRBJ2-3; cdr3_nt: TGTGCCAGCAGTTTATCCCCCAGTTCGGCGATTTCAGATACGCAGTATTTT; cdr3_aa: CASSLSPSSAISDTQYF
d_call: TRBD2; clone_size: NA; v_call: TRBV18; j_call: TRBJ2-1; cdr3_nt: TGTGCCAGCTCACCAACTAGCGGGAGAGAGGGTCGCCATGAGCAGTTCTTC; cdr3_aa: CASSPTSGREGRHEQFF
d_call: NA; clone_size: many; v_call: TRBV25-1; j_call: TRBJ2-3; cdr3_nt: TGTGCCAGCAGTGAAAGCACAACGACAGATACGCAGTATTTT; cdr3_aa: CASSESTTTDTQYF
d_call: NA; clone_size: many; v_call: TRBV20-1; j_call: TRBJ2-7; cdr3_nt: TGCAGTGCTAGAGATTCGAGGGATGTAGGGCTGTTGGCGGAGCAGTACTTC; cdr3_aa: CSARDSRDVGLLAEQYF
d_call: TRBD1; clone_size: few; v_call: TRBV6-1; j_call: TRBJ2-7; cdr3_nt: TGTGCCAGCAGGCGACAGGGACCGCCCTCCTACGAGCAGTACTTC; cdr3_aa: CASRRQGPPSYEQYF
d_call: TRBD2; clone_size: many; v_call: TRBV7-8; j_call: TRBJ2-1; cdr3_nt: TGTGCCAGCAGTCCAAGGACTAGCGGGTATTACAATGAGCAGTTCTTC; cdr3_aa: CASSPRTSGYYNEQFF
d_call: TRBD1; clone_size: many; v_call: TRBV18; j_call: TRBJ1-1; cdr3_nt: TGTGCCAGCTCACAACGGGACAGGGGTACCACTGAAGCTTTCTTT; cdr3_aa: CASSQRDRGTTEAFF
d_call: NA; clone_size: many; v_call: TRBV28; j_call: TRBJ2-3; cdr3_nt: TGTGCCAGCAGTTACAAGGGGGGCCCAGATACGCAGTATTTT; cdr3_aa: CASSYKGGPDTQYF
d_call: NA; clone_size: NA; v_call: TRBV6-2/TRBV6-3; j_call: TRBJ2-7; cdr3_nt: TGTGCCAGCAGCTACCGGGACCAGAGCTCCTACGAGCAGTACTTC; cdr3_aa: CASSYRDQSSYEQYF
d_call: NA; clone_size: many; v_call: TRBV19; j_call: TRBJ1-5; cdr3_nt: TGTGCCAGTAACATACCCAGGGAGAATCAGCCCCAGCATTTT; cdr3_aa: CASNIPRENQPQHF
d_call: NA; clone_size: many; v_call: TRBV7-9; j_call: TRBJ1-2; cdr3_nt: TGTGCCAGCAGCCACGGGACCGGGCTCTACACCTTC; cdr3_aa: CASSHGTGLYTF
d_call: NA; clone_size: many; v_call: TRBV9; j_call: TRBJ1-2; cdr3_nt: TGTGCCAGCAGCGTAGTGGGAGGCCATGGCTACACCTTC; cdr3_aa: CASSVVGGHGYTF
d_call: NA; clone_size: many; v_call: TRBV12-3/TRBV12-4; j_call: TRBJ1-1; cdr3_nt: TGTGCCAGCAGGCCTAGCGGACAGCTGAACACTGAAGCTTTCTTT; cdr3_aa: CASRPSGQLNTEAFF
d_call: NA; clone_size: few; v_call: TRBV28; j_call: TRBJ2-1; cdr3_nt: TGTGCCAGCAGCCCTCTTGGGAATGAGCAGTTCTTC; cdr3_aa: CASSPLGNEQFF
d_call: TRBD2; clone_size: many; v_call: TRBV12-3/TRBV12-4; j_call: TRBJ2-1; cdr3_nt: TGTGCCAGCAGTGGGACTAGCGGGGGGGCCTATGAGCAGTTCTTC; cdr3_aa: CASSGTSGGAYEQFF
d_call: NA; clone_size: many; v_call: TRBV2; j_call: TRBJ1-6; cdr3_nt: TGTGCCAGCAGTGGAGTGGGGGGCTCCTATAATTCACCCCTCCACTTT; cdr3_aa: CASSGVGGSYNSPLHF
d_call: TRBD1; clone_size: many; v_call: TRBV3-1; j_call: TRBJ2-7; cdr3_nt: TGTGCCAGCAGCCCCCGAAGGGGGCCCTACGAGCAGTACTTC; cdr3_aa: CASSPRRGPYEQYF
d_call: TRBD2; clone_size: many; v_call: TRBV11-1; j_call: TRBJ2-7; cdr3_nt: TGTGCCAGCAGCCGCGGGGGGGGGAGCTCCTACGAGCAGTACTTC; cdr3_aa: CASSRGGGSSYEQYF
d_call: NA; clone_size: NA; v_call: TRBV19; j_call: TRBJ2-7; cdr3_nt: TGTGCCAGTAGTATCGGGGCGGTCTCCTACGAGCAGTACTTC; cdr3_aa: CASSIGAVSYEQYF
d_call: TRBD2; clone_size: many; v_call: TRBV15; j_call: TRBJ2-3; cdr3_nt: TGTGCCACCAGCAGGGAGCTAGCGGGGGTAACAGATACGCAGTATTTT; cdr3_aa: CATSRELAGVTDTQYF
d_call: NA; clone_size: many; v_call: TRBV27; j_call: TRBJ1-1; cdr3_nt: TGTGCCAGCAGTTTATCCCACCGCGTAGGGGGGTTCTTT; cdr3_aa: CASSLSHRVGGFF
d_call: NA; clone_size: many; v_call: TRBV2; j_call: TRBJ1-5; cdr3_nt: TGTGCCAGCAGTGAAGACCGGAATAGCAATCAGCCCCAGCATTTT; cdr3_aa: CASSEDRNSNQPQHF
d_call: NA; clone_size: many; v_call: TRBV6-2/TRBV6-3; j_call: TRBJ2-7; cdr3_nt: TGTGCCAGCAGTTATATAGCCTACGAGCAGTACTTC; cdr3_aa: CASSYIAYEQYF
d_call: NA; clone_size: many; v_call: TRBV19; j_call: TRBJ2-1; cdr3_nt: TGTGCCAGTAGTATAAGGCGATACAATGAGCAGTTCTTC; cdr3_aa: CASSIRRYNEQFF
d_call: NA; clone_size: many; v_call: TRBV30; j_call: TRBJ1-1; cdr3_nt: TGTGCCTGGAGACAGAGCACTGAAGCTTTCTTT; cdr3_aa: CAWRQSTEAFF
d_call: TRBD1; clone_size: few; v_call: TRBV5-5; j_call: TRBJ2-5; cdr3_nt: TGTGCCAGCAGGAGACAGACAGGGCGATACCAAGAGACCCAGTACTTC; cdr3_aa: CASRRQTGRYQETQYF
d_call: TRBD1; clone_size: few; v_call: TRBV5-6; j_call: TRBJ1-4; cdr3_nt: TGTGCCAGCAGCTTGGAGGGGGCAGGACTGTTTTTT; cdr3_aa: CASSLEGAGLFF
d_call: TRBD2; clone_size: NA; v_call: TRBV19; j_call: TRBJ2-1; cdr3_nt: TGTGCCAGTAGTATCCGTAGCGGGGGATCCGTCTCCTACAATGAGCAGTTCTTC; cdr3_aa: CASSIRSGGSVSYNEQFF
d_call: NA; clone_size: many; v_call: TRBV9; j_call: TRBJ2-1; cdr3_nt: TGTGCCAGCAGCGTCCGGGACTCCGCCTACAATGAGCAGTTCTTC; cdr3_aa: CASSVRDSAYNEQFF
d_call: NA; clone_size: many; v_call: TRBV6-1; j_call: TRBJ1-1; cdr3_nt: TGTGCCAGCAGTGATGGACGGATGTTCTCGTCGAACACTGAAGCTTTCTTT; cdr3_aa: CASSDGRMFSSNTEAFF
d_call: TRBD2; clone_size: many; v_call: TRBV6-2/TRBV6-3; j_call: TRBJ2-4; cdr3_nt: TGTGCCAGCAGTTACTCGACGGGGGGTTACATTCAGTACTTC; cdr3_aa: CASSYSTGGYIQYF
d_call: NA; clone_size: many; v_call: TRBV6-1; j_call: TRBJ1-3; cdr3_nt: TGTGCCAGCAGTGAGGACGGATCCTTCTCTGGAAACACCATATATTTT; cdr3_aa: CASSEDGSFSGNTIYF
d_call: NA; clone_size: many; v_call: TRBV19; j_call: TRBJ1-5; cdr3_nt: TGTGCCAGTAGGACTGAAAATCAGCCCCAGCATTTT; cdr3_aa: CASRTENQPQHF
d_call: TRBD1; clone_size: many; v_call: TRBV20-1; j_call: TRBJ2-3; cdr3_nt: TGCAGTGCTAGAGCGGGACAGGGGAGGGATACGCAGTATTTT; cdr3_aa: CSARAGQGRDTQYF
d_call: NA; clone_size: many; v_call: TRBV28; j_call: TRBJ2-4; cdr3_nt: TGTGCCAGCAGTTTAGTTCGGGTTTGGGGGGGCTCGGAGGGTAGAAACATTCAGTACTTC; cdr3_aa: CASSLVRVWGGSEGRNIQYF
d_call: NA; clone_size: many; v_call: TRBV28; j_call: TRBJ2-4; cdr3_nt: TGTGCCAGCAGCCCAGTTGCGGGAAACATTCAGTACTTC; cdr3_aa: CASSPVAGNIQYF
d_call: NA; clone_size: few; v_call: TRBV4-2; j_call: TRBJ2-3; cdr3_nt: TGTGCCAGCAGCCAACAATCAGATACGCAGTATTTT; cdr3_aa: CASSQQSDTQYF
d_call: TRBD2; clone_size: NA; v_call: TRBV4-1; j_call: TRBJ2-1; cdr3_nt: TGCGCCAGCAGCCAAGTCCTGGGCGGGGGGGGAATTAATGAGCAGTTCTTC; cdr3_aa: CASSQVLGGGGINEQFF
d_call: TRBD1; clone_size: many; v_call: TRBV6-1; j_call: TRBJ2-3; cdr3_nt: TGTGCCAGCAGTTATGGACCGACAGGGCCCACAGATACGCAGTATTTT; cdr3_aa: CASSYGPTGPTDTQYF
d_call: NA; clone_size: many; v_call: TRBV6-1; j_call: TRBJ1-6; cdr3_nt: TGTGCCAGCAGGAGTACGGGGAGGACTAATTCACCCCTCCACTTT; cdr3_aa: CASRSTGRTNSPLHF
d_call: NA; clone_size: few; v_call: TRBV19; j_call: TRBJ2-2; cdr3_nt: TGTGCCAGTAGTATAGGGTCAGGGAGCACCGGGGAGCTGTTTTTT; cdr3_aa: CASSIGSGSTGELFF
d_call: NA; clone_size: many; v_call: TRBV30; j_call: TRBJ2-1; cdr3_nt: TGTGCCTGGACACGGGGGAGTCGTAATGAGCAGTTCTTC; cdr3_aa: CAWTRGSRNEQFF
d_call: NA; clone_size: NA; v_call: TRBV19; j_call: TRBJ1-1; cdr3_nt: TGTGCCGGTAGTCCAGCTTGGGGTCGCCCGAACACTGAAGCTTTCTTT; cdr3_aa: CAGSPAWGRPNTEAFF